The 11 T cell receptor beta chains listed next were all sequenced from one sample in a study of metastatic and nonmetastatic thyroid tumors. Nobody among the patients had been given any treatment before thyroid surgery. TCRdb re-called the PCR reads via MiXCR. Among roughly 32,000 clones, 7% to 8% were seen once, and the ten largest hold about 41%. The sequencing input was blood. All receptors come from a female donor with papillary thyroid cancer or a benign thyroid nodule (not recorded which). Some clones in this sample may be carry-over from other donors' samples.

This clone was recorded at least ten times. V and J are TRBV7-8 and TRBJ1-1; unclear D gene. Trimming stripped 6 bases from V and 0 bases from J, with 8 bases between. Germline V gene data show CDR1 as SGHVS and CDR2 as FQNEAQ. CDR3 length equals 13 residues. This CDR3 is CASSDYVNTEAFF. Written as DNA, the CDR3 is TGTGCCAGCAGTGATTACGTGAACACTGAAGCTTTCTTT. Filled out from reference TRBV7-8 and TRBJ1-1, the complete variable domain reads GAGVSQSPRYKVAKRGQDVALRCDPISGHVSLFWYQQALGQGPEFLTYFQNEAQLDKSGLPSDRFFAERPEGSVSTLKIQRTQQEDSAVYLCASSDYVNTEAFFGQGTRLTVV.

This clone was seen at least ten times. A junction boundary mismatches the germline segment, possibly from a read error. The chain recombines TRBV2 with TRBJ1-2; 7 positions agree with TRBD1. The CDR3 contains 12 residues. Germline lookup yields CDR1 SNHLY and CDR2 FYNNEI. This chain's CDR3 is CANGDSNYGYTF. For the CDR3, the DNA is TGCGCGAATGGGGACAGTAACTATGGCTACACCTTC.

This clone was detected many times. This chain connects TRBV10-3 to TRBJ1-1, with a possible D match to TRBD1 (6 bases). The CDR3 is 13 residues long. Trimming took 4 bases from V and 8 from J, leaving 14 bases between them. Germline V CDR1 and CDR2: ENHRY, SYGVKD. In DNA, the CDR3 is TGTGCCATCAGTGCTGGGGGGCCGGTGGAAGCTTTCTTT. Translation: CAISAGGPVEAFF.

This clone was recorded many times. The chain has TRBV12-3 or TRBV12-4 and TRBJ1-5; a possible D gene is TRBD1 (5 bases). V lost 5 bases, J lost 0 bases, and 11 bases lay in between. The CDR3 is 15 residues long. This chain's CDR3 is CASSPRGNSNQPQHF. The CDR3 bases are TGTGCCAGCAGTCCTCGGGGGAATAGCAATCAGCCCCAGCATTTT.

This clone was counted many times. The gene calls are TRBV9 and TRBJ2-2, with D maybe TRBD2 (6 bases). Per germline, CDR1 SGDLS and CDR2 YYNGEE. Trimming pared 6 bases from V and 6 bases from J, leaving 12 bases between. CDR3 length: 13 amino acids. The CDR3 nucleotides read TGTGCCAGCAACCCCGGAGGGTCCGGGGAGCTGTTTTTT. It encodes CASNPGGSGELFF.

This clone was found many times. This chain uses TRBV15 with TRBJ1-4, with 9 bases identical to TRBD1. Germline V lookup: CDR1 LNHNV, CDR2 YYDKDF (reference sequence). V dropped 4 bases and J dropped 3; count of bases not matched to a gene: 9. This CDR3 has 17 residues. The CDR3 reads CATSTGTGLAANEKLFF. DNA for the CDR3: TGTGCCACCAGCACCGGGACAGGGTTGGCGGCTAATGAAAAACTGTTTTTT.

Ten or more counts support this clone. This sequence joins TRBV27 and TRBJ2-3, with D perhaps matching TRBD1 (6 bases). V was trimmed by 10 bases and J by 2 bases, leaving 13 bases between them. This CDR3 has 13 residues. Per germline, CDR1 MNHEY and CDR2 SMNVEV (reference sequence). CDR3 residues: CATQGTYTDTQYF. The DNA of the CDR3 is TGTGCCACACAGGGTACCTACACAGATACGCAGTATTTT.

This clone has a count of ten or more. V and J are TRBV6-1 and TRBJ1-3; 9 bases align to TRBD1. CDR3 length equals 15 residues. The trim removed 7 bases at V and 1 base at J, leaving 5 bases unmatched. Germline V gene lookup returns CDR1 MNHNS and CDR2 SASEGT. Written as DNA, the CDR3 is TGTGCCAGCACCGCCGGACAGGGGTCTGGAAACACCATATATTTT. Translating gives CASTAGQGSGNTIYF.

This clone was seen repeatedly, ten times or more. For the CDR3, the DNA is TGTGCCAGCAGCTTAGAAGAGTTCTATGGCTACACCTTC. As protein: CASSLEEFYGYTF. This rearrangement joins TRBV7-2 to TRBJ1-2; no clear D gene. Germline CDR1 reads SGHTA; CDR2 reads FQGNSA. V was cut by 1 base and J by 4 bases, with 7 bases left in between. This CDR3 region has 13 residues.

This clone was detected many times. This chain uses TRBV2 with TRBJ2-3, with TRBD1 matching over 12 bases. This CDR3 has 14 residues. CDR1 SNHLY and CDR2 FYNNEI come from the germline V gene. The J segment lost 5 bases and the V segment lost 7 bases, leaving 4 bases of the junction unmatched. Here the CDR3 DNA reads TGTGCCAGCAAAGGGACAGGGGGCATAGATACGCAGTATTTT. The encoded protein is CASKGTGGIDTQYF.

This clone was detected a few times. This chain links TRBV18 with TRBJ2-3; 9 nucleotides agree with TRBD1. CDR1 is KGHSH and CDR2 is LQKENI in the germline V gene. The CDR3 totals 15 residues. The ends lost 1 base at V and 6 bases at J; junction bases unmatched: 5. CDR3 nucleotides: TGTGCCAGCTCACCACGGACAGGGGAATTGGATACGCAGTATTTT. It is translated as CASSPRTGELDTQYF.